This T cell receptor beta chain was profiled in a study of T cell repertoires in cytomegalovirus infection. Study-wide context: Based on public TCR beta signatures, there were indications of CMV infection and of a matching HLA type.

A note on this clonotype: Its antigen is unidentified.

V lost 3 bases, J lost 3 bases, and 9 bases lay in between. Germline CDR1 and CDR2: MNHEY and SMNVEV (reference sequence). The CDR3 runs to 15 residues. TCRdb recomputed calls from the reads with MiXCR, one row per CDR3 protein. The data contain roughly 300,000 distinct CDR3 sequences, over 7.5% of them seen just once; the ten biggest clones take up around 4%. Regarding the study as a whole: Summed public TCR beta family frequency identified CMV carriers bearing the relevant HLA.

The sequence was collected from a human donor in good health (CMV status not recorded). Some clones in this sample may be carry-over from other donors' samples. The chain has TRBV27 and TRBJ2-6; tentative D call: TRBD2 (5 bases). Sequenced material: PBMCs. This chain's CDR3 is CASSFEGSGANVLTF. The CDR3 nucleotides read TGTGCCAGCAGTTTTGAGGGAAGTGGGGCCAACGTCCTGACTTTC.